Listed below are T cell receptor beta chains from one sample, sequenced in a study of blood T cells in healthy people across ages. TCRdb processed the 5' RACE reads anew with MiXCR; each CDR3 protein has one entry. The data contain over 1,200,000 distinct CDR3 sequences, around 55% of them singletons. The sample consisted of blood. The receptor set was obtained from a man aged 18-30 years in good health. Both conserved end residues are part of each CDR3. D genes are given only for firm matches. Only part of the rows carry a size: once, few, many, or a class if the clone is expanded.

j_gene	d_gene	abundance	v_gene	CDR3aa	CDR3nt
TRBJ2-7	NA	NA	TRBV5-1	CASSLAGLTEQYF	TGCGCCAGCAGCTTGGCGGGGCTAACCGAGCAGTACTTC
TRBJ2-3	NA	few	TRBV30	CASRPGDTQYF	TGTGCCTCCCGTCCCGGAGATACGCAGTATTTT
TRBJ2-2	TRBD1	NA	TRBV5-1	CASSRGTGDTGELFF	TGCGCCAGCAGCCGCGGGACAGGGGACACCGGGGAGCTGTTTTTT
TRBJ2-1	NA	few	TRBV11-2	CASSWDTFNEQFF	TGTGCCAGCAGCTGGGACACCTTCAATGAGCAGTTCTTC
TRBJ1-2	NA	NA	TRBV4-1	CASTGGNGYTF	TGCGCCAGTACGGGAGGAAATGGCTACACCTTC
TRBJ1-2	TRBD1	NA	TRBV11-1	CASSFGQDYGYTF	TGTGCCAGCAGCTTTGGACAGGACTATGGCTACACCTTC
TRBJ2-7	NA	NA	TRBV4-3	CASSPVVGRSYEQYF	TGCGCCAGCAGCCCCGTTGTTGGCCGCTCCTACGAGCAGTACTTC
TRBJ2-5	NA	NA	TRBV9	CASSVGGGGQETQYF	TGTGCCAGCAGCGTAGGTGGGGGTGGACAAGAGACCCAGTACTTC
TRBJ1-2	NA	NA	TRBV19	CASSIKAAYYGYTF	TGTGCCAGTAGTATAAAGGCTGCTTACTATGGCTACACCTTC
TRBJ1-4	NA	few	TRBV20-1	CSARDPTGGEKLFF	TGCAGTGCTAGAGATCCGACAGGTGGGGAAAAACTGTTTTTT
TRBJ1-1	NA	NA	TRBV7-9	CASSLVDWDTEAFF	TGTGCCAGCAGCTTAGTGGATTGGGACACTGAAGCTTTCTTT
TRBJ2-7	NA	NA	TRBV7-6	CASSATGYHEQYF	TGTGCCAGCAGCGCCACAGGTTACCACGAGCAGTACTTC
TRBJ2-7	TRBD1	NA	TRBV2	CASTHRDRGLAVRYEQYF	TGTGCCAGCACCCACCGGGACAGGGGCCTAGCGGTGCGCTACGAGCAGTACTTC
TRBJ1-2	TRBD1	NA	TRBV20-1	CSARVLHPGTGSYGYTF	TGCAGTGCTAGAGTTCTGCACCCCGGGACAGGGAGCTATGGCTACACCTTC
TRBJ2-1	NA	NA	TRBV18	CASSPNERTEQFF	TGTGCCAGCTCACCAAACGAGCGGACCGAGCAGTTCTTC
TRBJ2-3	NA	NA	TRBV6-5	CASNLGVGDRQYF	TGTGCCAGCAACCTCGGGGTGGGGGACCGGCAGTATTTT
TRBJ2-1	NA	NA	TRBV4-1	CASSRTKGSYNEQFF	TGCGCCAGCAGCCGGACGAAGGGATCCTACAATGAGCAGTTCTTC
TRBJ1-2	NA	NA	TRBV27	CASSSSGNYGYTF	TGTGCCAGCAGTTCCTCGGGGAACTATGGCTACACCTTC
TRBJ2-6	NA	NA	TRBV6-1	CASSESRSGANVLTF	TGTGCCAGCAGTGAATCTCGATCTGGGGCCAACGTCCTGACTTTC
TRBJ2-1	TRBD2	NA	TRBV7-6	CASSPTSGSTNEQFF	TGTGCCAGCAGCCCTACTAGCGGGAGTACCAATGAGCAGTTCTTC
TRBJ1-5	NA	NA	TRBV3-1	CASSQGGFNQPQHF	TGTGCCAGCAGCCAAGGGGGGTTTAATCAGCCCCAGCATTTT
TRBJ2-7	NA	NA	TRBV29-1	CSVVTRGEQYF	TGCAGCGTTGTTACGCGGGGCGAGCAGTACTTC
TRBJ2-7	NA	once	TRBV10-3	CAIEGSAKVYEQYF	TGTGCCATCGAGGGATCGGCGAAGGTGTACGAGCAGTACTTC
TRBJ2-7	NA	NA	TRBV20-1	CSAREGRVDYEQYF	TGCAGTGCTAGGGAGGGACGTGTGGACTACGAGCAGTACTTC
TRBJ2-1	NA	NA	TRBV7-2	CASSLARKALSSYNEQFF	TGTGCCAGCAGCTTAGCGAGGAAGGCCCTAAGCTCCTACAATGAGCAGTTCTTC
TRBJ2-1	TRBD2	few	TRBV7-2	CASSFGAEGTSGLYNEQFF	TGTGCCAGCAGCTTCGGCGCGGAGGGGACTAGCGGGTTGTACAATGAGCAGTTCTTC
TRBJ1-2	TRBD1	once	TRBV6-6	CASSPRDRPPSNYGYTF	TGTGCCAGCAGTCCCCGGGACAGGCCCCCTTCTAACTATGGCTACACCTTC
TRBJ2-6	NA	NA	TRBV14	CASSQIQSLTISGANVLTF	TGTGCCAGCAGCCAGATCCAGTCGTTGACAATCTCTGGGGCCAACGTCCTGACTTTC
TRBJ1-2	TRBD1	NA	TRBV29-1	CSGSDRGLGYTF	TGCAGCGGGAGTGACAGGGGGCTTGGCTACACCTTC
TRBJ2-7	NA	NA	TRBV25-1	CASSPGYRYEQYF	TGTGCCAGCAGTCCGGGGTACCGCTACGAGCAGTACTTC
TRBJ2-3	NA	NA	TRBV6-2/TRBV6-3	CASTTVARDLRRTQYF	TGTGCCAGCACTACTGTTGCACGGGACTTAAGACGTACGCAGTATTTT
TRBJ2-1	NA	NA	TRBV6-2/TRBV6-3	CASSSGRLWMYEQFF	TGTGCCAGCAGCTCCGGGCGACTTTGGATGTATGAGCAGTTCTTC
TRBJ2-5	TRBD2	NA	TRBV6-6	CASSYSVAGLETQYF	TGTGCCAGCAGTTACTCGGTAGCGGGGTTAGAGACCCAGTACTTC
TRBJ1-4	NA	NA	TRBV29-1	CSVDGRWPGKLFF	TGCAGCGTTGATGGGCGGTGGCCGGGAAAACTGTTTTTT
TRBJ2-3	TRBD2	NA	TRBV5-6	CASSSNRGGANTQYF	TGTGCCAGCAGCTCCAACCGGGGGGGCGCGAATACGCAGTATTTT
TRBJ1-2	TRBD1	few	TRBV12-5	CASGLARTGEGYTF	TGTGCTAGTGGTTTGGCCCGGACAGGGGAAGGCTACACCTTC
TRBJ2-3	NA	NA	TRBV29-1	CSVEDERFPPRGSTDTQYF	TGCAGCGTTGAAGATGAGCGGTTCCCACCAAGGGGTAGCACAGATACGCAGTATTTT
TRBJ2-5	NA	NA	TRBV28	CASSLMGYQETQYF	TGTGCCAGCAGTCTCATGGGATACCAAGAGACCCAGTACTTC
TRBJ2-7	NA	few	TRBV7-9	CASSWERPYEQYF	TGTGCCAGCAGCTGGGAGCGACCCTACGAGCAGTACTTC
TRBJ1-1	NA	NA	TRBV12-3/TRBV12-4	CASSLSSSDTEAFF	TGTGCCAGCAGTTTATCTAGTTCTGACACTGAAGCTTTCTTT
TRBJ1-1	NA	few	TRBV29-1	CSAQHGDTEAFF	TGCAGCGCCCAACATGGGGATACTGAAGCTTTCTTT
TRBJ2-7	NA	NA	TRBV4-3	CASSQAFHRDLSYEQYF	TGCGCCAGCAGCCAAGCGTTTCACAGGGACTTATCCTACGAGCAGTACTTC
TRBJ2-3	TRBD1	few	TRBV29-1	CSYLPLRTGQGTDTQYF	TGCAGCTATCTTCCACTCCGCACGGGACAGGGTACAGATACGCAGTATTTT
TRBJ2-1	TRBD2	NA	TRBV7-9	CASSLGAGEIGNEQFF	TGTGCCAGCAGCTTAGGAGCGGGAGAGATAGGCAATGAGCAGTTCTTC
TRBJ1-2	NA	NA	TRBV10-3	CAISDEGPGGYTF	TGTGCCATCAGTGATGAAGGGCCGGGTGGCTACACCTTC
TRBJ1-4	TRBD1	NA	TRBV29-1	CSVEDGTGDEKLFF	TGCAGCGTTGAAGATGGGACAGGGGATGAAAAACTGTTTTTT
TRBJ2-3	TRBD2	NA	TRBV15	CATSRTSGGYTDTQYF	TGTGCCACCAGCAGAACTAGCGGGGGTTATACAGATACGCAGTATTTT
TRBJ2-1	NA	NA	TRBV20-1	CSARVERYNEQFF	TGCAGTGCTAGAGTAGAGAGATACAATGAGCAGTTCTTC
TRBJ2-7	NA	few	TRBV6-2/TRBV6-3	CASTFDGVSYEQYF	TGTGCCAGCACCTTCGACGGAGTTTCTTACGAGCAGTACTTC
TRBJ1-1	NA	few	TRBV29-1	CSVDRTVGQAFF	TGCAGCGTTGATAGGACAGTGGGTCAAGCTTTCTTT